This TCR beta chain was identified in a study of blood T cell repertoires in COVID-19. As for the study in general: Samples came from the United States, Italy and Spain, spanning acute and convalescent COVID-19. T cells, B-cell-depleted T cells, or PBMCs supplied cDNA or gDNA.

CDR1 MNHEY and CDR2 SMNVEV come from the germline V gene (reference sequence). V gave up 6 bases and J gave up 4 bases, with 10 bases separating them. CDR3 length: 13 amino acids. Profiling relied on immunoSEQ multiplex PCR, and the TCRdb table lists in-frame clones only, not all of them. The sample holds tens of thousands of clones, about 78% seen once. This receptor was taken from a middle-aged man with active or convalescent COVID-19. V is TRBV27 and J is TRBJ1-5; tentatively, D is TRBD1 (6 bases). The source material was peripheral blood. The CDR3 DNA sequence: TGTGCCAGCAGCCTCACAGGGAATCAGCCCCAGCATTTT. The encoded protein is CASSLTGNQPQHF.